Below are 7 T cell receptor beta chains sequenced from a single sample in a study of blood T cell repertoires in COVID-19. Sequenced by immunoSEQ multiplex PCR; TCRdb stores in-frame clones only, minus some. This sample carries over 50,000 clones, 81% of them seen once, and the ten largest clones take around a sixth. Sequenced material: peripheral blood. The origin of the receptors is a man older than 75 with acute or convalescent COVID-19.

The chain uses TRBV5-1 and TRBJ2-7; 8 nucleotides line up with TRBD1. V was clipped by 4 bases and J by 5 bases; unmatched bases: 8. The CDR3 has 14 residues. Germline V gives CDR1 SGHRS, CDR2 YFSETQ. Written as DNA, the CDR3 is TGCGCCAGCAGCACGGGACAGGTGCAGAACGAGCAGTACTTC. As protein: CASSTGQVQNEQYF.

This clone was picked up one time. This sequence joins TRBV5-1 and TRBJ1-1; D not certain. Germline V gives CDR1 SGHRS, CDR2 YFSETQ. V lost 2 bases to trimming and J lost 6 bases, with 14 bases between them. This CDR3 region has 14 residues. CDR3 coding DNA: TGCGCCAGCAGCTTAAGCCCGGGTGAGGCTGAAGCTTTCTTT. Translating gives CASSLSPGEAEAFF.

This clone has just a few counts. The chain is built from TRBV21-1 and TRBJ1-1; the table calls TRBD1, which could not be checked here. TRBV21-1 represents a pseudogene. CDR3 length: 18 amino acids. The CDR3 sequence is CASSKYETRPQKNTEAFF. The CDR3 region has the DNA TGTGCCAGCAGCAAATATGAAACCCGCCCTCAGAAAAACACTGAAGCTTTCTTT.

The chain carries TRBV27 and TRBJ1-2, with D possibly being TRBD1 (5 bases). This CDR3 contains 14 residues. Deletions cut 4 bases from V and 0 bases from J, with 9 bases between. CDR1 is MNHEY and CDR2 is SMNVEV in the germline V gene (reference sequence). In nucleotides, the CDR3 is TGTGCCAGCAGTTCAGGGAAAGCTAACTATGGCTACACCTTC. Translation: CASSSGKANYGYTF.

This clone has just one count. V usage is TRBV30 and J usage is TRBJ2-3, with TRBD2 matching over 14 bases. J gave up 3 bases and V 1 base, and 0 bases lay outside the gene matches. CDR3 size: 15 residues. The germline gives CDR1 GTSNPN, CDR2 SVGIG (reference sequence). As DNA, the CDR3 is TGTGCCTGGAGTGGACTAGCGGGGGGGACAGATACGCAGTATTTT. Translation: CAWSGLAGGTDTQYF.

The J gene is TRBJ1-2, the V gene TRBV18; D ambiguous. CDR1 is KGHSH and CDR2 is LQKENI in the germline V gene. The CDR3 consists of 13 residues. V lost 0 bases, J lost 7 bases, and 9 bases lay in between. Written as DNA, the CDR3 is TGTGCCAGCTCACCACCCCCCCCAGGTGGCTACACCTTC. This codes for CASSPPPPGGYTF. Complete variable domain (other parts from reference TRBV18 and TRBJ1-2): NAGVMQNPRHLVRRRGQEARLRCSPMKGHSHVYWYRQLPEEGLKFMVYLQKENIIDESGMPKERFSAEFPKEGPSILRIQQVVRGDSAAYFCASSPPPPGGYTFGSGTRLTVV.

This rearrangement joins TRBV5-1 to TRBJ1-2; D perhaps matches TRBD1 (6 bases). Germline loops: CDR1 SGHRS, CDR2 YFSETQ. V lost 1 base, J lost 6 bases, and 10 bases lay in between. The CDR3 consists of 13 residues. The CDR3 protein is CASSLTGTDGYTF. The CDR3 coding sequence is TGCGCCAGCAGCTTGACAGGGACCGATGGCTACACCTTC.